The 14 T cell receptor beta chains below come from one sample, sequenced in a study of cytomegalovirus exposure and HLA in healthy donors. Vbeta (60) and Jbeta (13) primers were used in the PCR. This table comes from immunoSEQ multiplex PCR, and its TCRdb copy is limited to in-frame clones, with some not included. The repertoire consists of approximately 95,000 clones, with about 81% occurring once and the leading ten covering roughly 4%. Sequencing was done on a sample of PBMCs. These receptors originate from a woman in her 40s in good health and CMV-seropositive.

The V gene is TRBV7-9, the J gene TRBJ1-3, with a tentative D call TRBD1 (5 bases). V dropped 5 bases and J dropped 3 bases, with 11 bases sitting between them. The CDR3 has 14 residues. Germline V gene data show CDR1 as SEHNR and CDR2 as FQNEAQ (reference sequence). Here the CDR3 DNA reads TGTGCCAGCAGCCCAGGGACTGGTGGAAACACCATATATTTT. It specifies CASSPGTGGNTIYF.

This sequence joins TRBV6-1 and TRBJ2-7; perhaps TRBD2 as D (6 bases). From germline, CDR1 is MNHNS and CDR2 SASEGT. V gave up 6 bases and J gave up 7 bases, with 16 bases separating them. The length of the CDR3 is 13 residues. CDR3 amino acids: CASSAESGREQYF. In DNA form, the CDR3 reads TGTGCCAGCAGCGCAGAATCAGGGAGGGAGCAGTACTTC.

This chain uses TRBV19 with TRBJ1-5; 8 bases line up with TRBD1. This CDR3 region has 15 residues. After removal of 6 bases from V and 6 bases from J, the junction contained 10 bases not matched to a gene. CDR1 and CDR2 (germline): LNHDA, SQIVND (reference sequence). The CDR3 sequence is CASSNRQGQAQPQHF. The CDR3 DNA reads as TGTGCCAGTAGCAACCGACAGGGGCAGGCTCAGCCCCAGCATTTT.

This clone has only a few counts. The rearrangement links TRBV29-1 to TRBJ1-1; D is unresolved. Germline-derived CDR1 and CDR2 are SQVTM and ANQGSEA. V shed 2 bases and J shed 8 bases, with 12 bases lying between them. This CDR3 has 12 residues. The CDR3 DNA reads as TGCAGCGTTGAAAATGATGGAGGGGAAGCTTTCTTT. This encodes CSVENDGGEAFF. Full variable domain (remainder filled in from reference TRBV29-1 and TRBJ1-1): SAVISQKPSRDICQRGTSLTIQCQVDSQVTMMFWYRQQPGQSLTLIATANQGSEATYESGFVIDKFPISRPNLTFSTLTVSNMSPEDSSIYLCSVENDGGEAFFGQGTRLTVV.

The chain is built from TRBV27 and TRBJ2-5; weak D call: TRBD2 (7 bases). V was pared by 2 bases and J by 11 bases, with 18 bases between. Germline V gene data show CDR1 as MNHEY and CDR2 as SMNVEV (reference sequence). The CDR3 has 14 amino acids. The CDR3 sequence: CASSLGYRAGEQYF. CDR3 DNA sequence: TGTGCCAGCAGTTTAGGGTACAGGGCGGGGGAGCAGTACTTC.

The rearrangement links TRBV6-5 to TRBJ2-5; 7 bases agree with TRBD2. The J call could be wrong; TRBJ2-7 is a better fit for the DNA end. Germline CDR1 is MNHEY and CDR2 is SVGAGI. CDR3 size: 12 residues. The CDR3 loop is CASSSSGYEQYF. The CDR3 nucleotides are TGTGCCAGCAGCTCTAGCGGCTACGAGCAGTACTTC.

In its sample, this clone was seen a few times. This CDR3 is CASSDRGETEAFF. The CDR3 coding sequence is TGTGCCAGCAGTGATCGGGGGGAAACTGAAGCTTTCTTT. This chain joins TRBV2 and TRBJ1-1; tentatively, D is TRBD1 (5 bases). The CDR3 has 13 residues. V shed 3 bases and J shed 5 bases, with 10 bases lying between them. Germline CDR1 reads SNHLY; CDR2 reads FYNNEI.

The rearrangement uses TRBV5-4 and TRBJ2-5, with a possible D match to TRBD1 (6 bases). The germline gives CDR1 SGHNT, CDR2 YYREEE (reference sequence). The CDR3 is 13 residues long. The ends were cut back, 6 bases at V and 5 bases at J, with 14 bases in the middle. The CDR3 nucleotides read TGTGCCAGCACCGTGGGGGCTCGGGAGACCCAGTACTTC. The encoded protein is CASTVGARETQYF.

J is TRBJ2-7 and V is TRBV4-2; the match to TRBD2 covers 7 bases. Unmatched junction bases numbered 6, after V lost 1 base and J lost 3 bases. The CDR3 runs 15 residues. Per the germline V gene, CDR1 is LGHNA and CDR2 is YNFKEQ. CDR3 in amino acids: CASSQGGGDYYEQYF. Written as DNA, the CDR3 is TGTGCCAGCAGCCAAGGGGGAGGGGACTACTACGAGCAGTACTTC.

The chain is built from TRBV7-9 and TRBJ2-3, with 7 bases fitting TRBD2. CDR1 SEHNR and CDR2 FQNEAQ come from the germline V gene (reference sequence). V gave up 6 bases and J gave up 0 bases; unmatched junction bases: 9. The CDR3 contains 16 residues. The CDR3 here is CASRPSGTPSTDTQYF. DNA for the CDR3: TGTGCCAGCAGACCCAGCGGGACCCCTAGCACAGATACGCAGTATTTT.

V is TRBV5-1 and J is TRBJ1-3; 9 nucleotides agree with TRBD1. J lost 2 bases, V lost 4 bases, and 7 bases had no gene match. The CDR3 has 16 residues. Germline lookup yields CDR1 SGHRS and CDR2 YFSETQ. The CDR3 is CASSRTGGEPGNTIYF. The CDR3 coding sequence is TGCGCCAGCAGCCGTACAGGGGGCGAACCTGGAAACACCATATATTTT.

This chain joins TRBV6-6 and TRBJ2-1; TRBD2 matches at 8 bases. The germline gives CDR1 MNHNY, CDR2 SVGAGI (reference sequence). The J segment lost 9 bases and the V segment lost 0 bases, leaving 7 bases of the junction unmatched. There are 15 residues in the CDR3. The CDR3 sequence is CASSYSVSGNGEQFF. The CDR3 coding sequence is TGTGCCAGCAGTTACTCGGTTAGCGGGAACGGTGAGCAGTTCTTC.

This chain joins TRBV30 and TRBJ2-5; 9 nucleotides line up with TRBD1. Germline lookup yields CDR1 GTSNPN and CDR2 SVGIG (reference sequence). Trimming at V came to 5 bases and at J to 2 bases, leaving 9 bases not matched to a gene. CDR3 length: 15 amino acids. The DNA of the CDR3 is TGTGCCTGGGGGACAGGGTTCGATTTACAAGAGACCCAGTACTTC. Its translation is CAWGTGFDLQETQYF.

In the case of this clone: Other DNA sequences from this sample encode an identical CDR3 as well. The chain has TRBV29-1 and TRBJ2-7; D gene uncertain. Germline assignment: CDR1 SQVTM and CDR2 ANQGSEA. Trimming pared 4 bases from V and 4 bases from J, leaving 8 bases between. The CDR3 contains 11 residues. The CDR3 here is CSVGGYYEQYF. The CDR3 DNA sequence: TGCAGCGTTGGAGGATATTACGAGCAGTACTTC.